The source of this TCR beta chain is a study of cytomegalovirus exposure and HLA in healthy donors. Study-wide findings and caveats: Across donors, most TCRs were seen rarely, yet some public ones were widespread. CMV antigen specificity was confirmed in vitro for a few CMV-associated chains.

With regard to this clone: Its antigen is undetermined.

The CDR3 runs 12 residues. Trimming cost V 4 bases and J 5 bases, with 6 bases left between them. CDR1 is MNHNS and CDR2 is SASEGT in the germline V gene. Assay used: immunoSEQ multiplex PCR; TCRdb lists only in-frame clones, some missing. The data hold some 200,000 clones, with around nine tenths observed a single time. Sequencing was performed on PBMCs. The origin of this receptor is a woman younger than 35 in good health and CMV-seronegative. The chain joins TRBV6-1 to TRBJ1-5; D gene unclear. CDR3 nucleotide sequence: TGTGCCAGCAGTGCGGCGGATCAGCCCCAGCATTTT. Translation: CASSAADQPQHF.